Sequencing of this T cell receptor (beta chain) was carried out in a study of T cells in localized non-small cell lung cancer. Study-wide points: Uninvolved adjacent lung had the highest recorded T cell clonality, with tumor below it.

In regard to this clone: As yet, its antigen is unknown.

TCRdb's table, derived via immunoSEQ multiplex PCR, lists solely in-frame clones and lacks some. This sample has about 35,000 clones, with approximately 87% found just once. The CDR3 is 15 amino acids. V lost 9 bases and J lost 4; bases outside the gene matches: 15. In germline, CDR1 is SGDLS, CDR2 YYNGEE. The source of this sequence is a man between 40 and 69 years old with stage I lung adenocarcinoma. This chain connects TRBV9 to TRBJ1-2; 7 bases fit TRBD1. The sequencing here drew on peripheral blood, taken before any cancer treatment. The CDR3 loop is CATGTVVGGTYGYTF. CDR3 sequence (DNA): TGTGCCACCGGGACAGTAGTTGGTGGGACCTATGGCTACACCTTC.